The 15 T cell receptor beta chains below were found in one sample sequenced in a study of shared clonotypes between healthy human individuals. Repertoires were generated with immunoSEQ multiplex PCR, while TCRdb's copy carries only in-frame clones and drops some. Of millions of clones listed, 90% to 95% were seen once; the top ten hold 0.13%. The specimen was naive CD4+ T cells sorted from blood. The subset was: CD45RA+ positively selected. These TCRs come from a man between 18 and 29 years old in good health.

Concerning this clone: Other nucleotide sequences from this sample produce the same CDR3. The rearrangement joins TRBV30 to TRBJ1-4; D is ambiguous. From germline, CDR1 is GTSNPN and CDR2 SVGIG (reference sequence). The CDR3 covers 11 residues. Trimming stripped 2 bases from V and 8 bases from J, with 6 bases between. Here the CDR3 reads CAWSFGEKLFF. The CDR3 region has the DNA TGTGCCTGGAGTTTCGGCGAAAAACTGTTTTTT.

The genes are TRBV6-1 and TRBJ1-6, with 8 bases identical to TRBD1. The CDR3 consists of 15 residues. The J segment lost 10 bases and the V segment lost 5 bases, leaving 10 bases of the junction unmatched. Germline V CDR1 and CDR2: MNHNS, SASEGT. For the CDR3, the DNA is TGTGCCAGCAGTCTGAAAGGACAGGGAGCCTCACCCCTCCACTTT. As protein: CASSLKGQGASPLHF.

This chain uses TRBV28 with TRBJ2-1; D not resolved. CDR1 and CDR2 from the germline V gene are MDHEN and SYDVKM. V was cut by 6 bases and J by 0 bases, with 18 bases left in between. The CDR3 is 17 amino acids. Written as DNA, the CDR3 is TGTGCCAGCAGGGCTCAGTGGGGTCCTAGCTCCTACAATGAGCAGTTCTTC. Encoded protein: CASRAQWGPSSYNEQFF.

The rearrangement links TRBV10-1 to TRBJ2-7; possibly TRBD2 for D (6 bases). The CDR3 has 13 amino acids. V lost 4 bases, J lost 1 base, and 8 bases lay in between. The germline CDR1 and CDR2 sequences are WNHNN and SYGVQD (reference sequence). DNA of the CDR3: TGCGCCAGCAGTGTGGCGGGATCCTACGAGCAGTACTTC. Its translation is CASSVAGSYEQYF.

On this clone: Other DNA sequences from this sample encode an identical CDR3 as well. This chain links TRBV4-3 with TRBJ1-6; D is ambiguous. Per the germline V gene, CDR1 is LGHNA and CDR2 is YSLEER. V was trimmed by 1 base and J by 0 bases, leaving 7 bases between them. This CDR3 is built from 16 residues. For the CDR3, the DNA is TGCGCCAGCAGCCAAGCACAGAGCTCCTATAATTCACCCCTCCACTTT. This codes for CASSQAQSSYNSPLHF.

The chain has TRBV6-4 and TRBJ2-3, with D maybe TRBD1 (5 bases). The CDR3 covers 15 residues. The V gene lost 6 bases and the J gene lost 3 bases, with 16 bases spanning the gap. In germline, CDR1 is MRHNA, CDR2 SNTAGT. In DNA form, the CDR3 reads TGTGCCAGCAGAGTGGGGCTGGCGTCGACAGATACGCAGTATTTT. This encodes CASRVGLASTDTQYF.

The chain combines TRBV29-1 with TRBJ1-1; D not resolved. V gave up 4 bases and J gave up 1 base, with 10 bases separating them. The CDR3 is 13 residues long. From germline, CDR1 is SQVTM and CDR2 ANQGSEA. The CDR3 coding sequence is TGCAGCGTTGGTTGGCAGGAGAACACTGAAGCTTTCTTT. Translated, it gives CSVGWQENTEAFF.

The V and J genes are TRBV6-1 and TRBJ1-1; D is unresolved. Germline V gene lookup returns CDR1 MNHNS and CDR2 SASEGT. Trimming cost V 7 bases and J 3 bases, with 18 bases left between them. This CDR3 is built from 15 residues. The CDR3 sequence is CASTQRRLKYTEAFF. CDR3 nucleotides: TGTGCCAGCACGCAGAGAAGACTTAAGTACACTGAAGCTTTCTTT.

The CDR3 spells CAWSEASITDTQYF. The CDR3 bases are TGTGCCTGGAGTGAGGCTAGCATCACAGATACGCAGTATTTT. The V and J genes are TRBV30 and TRBJ2-3; perhaps TRBD2 as D (5 bases). V was cut by 1 base and J by 2 bases, with 10 bases left in between. The CDR3 is 14 amino acids. The germline V gene has CDR1 GTSNPN and CDR2 SVGIG (reference sequence).

This chain uses TRBV6-5 with TRBJ1-4, with D uncertain. The CDR3 has 14 amino acids. Germline V gives CDR1 MNHEY, CDR2 SVGAGI. V was trimmed by 2 bases and J by 4 bases, leaving 8 bases between them. This CDR3 reads CASSYGEVNEKLFF. CDR3 nucleotide sequence: TGTGCCAGCAGTTACGGGGAGGTTAATGAAAAACTGTTTTTT.

The genes are TRBV10-3 and TRBJ1-3, with unresolved D. The germline gives CDR1 ENHRY, CDR2 SYGVKD. This CDR3 is 14 amino acids long. Trimming took 8 bases from V and 0 from J, leaving 11 bases between them. As DNA, the CDR3 is TGTGCCATCTCCCCCGACGTCTCTGGAAACACCATATATTTT. Amino acid sequence: CAISPDVSGNTIYF.

This chain uses TRBV6-5 with TRBJ1-2, with D unclear. Germline CDR1 reads MNHEY; CDR2 reads SVGAGI. CDR3 size: 14 residues. Between the trimmed V and J ends, which lost 0 bases and 4 bases, there was a span of 9 bases. CDR3 amino acids: CASSYSGMRYGYTF. CDR3 bases: TGTGCCAGCAGTTACTCCGGAATGCGCTATGGCTACACCTTC.

J is TRBJ2-7 and V is TRBV19, with 10 nucleotides matching TRBD1. V shed 5 bases, J shed 3 bases, and the junction held 4 bases outside the gene matches. The CDR3 spans 14 residues. From germline, CDR1 is LNHDA and CDR2 SQIVND (reference sequence). CDR3 DNA sequence: TGTGCCAGTAGTCCAGGACAGGGGGTCTACGAGCAGTACTTC. Translated: CASSPGQGVYEQYF.

This chain links TRBV20-1 with TRBJ2-5; 7 nucleotides agree with TRBD2. The CDR3 sequence is 11 residues long. V lost 5 bases and J lost 5; bases outside the gene matches: 2. Germline CDR1 DFQATT, CDR2 SNEGSKA (reference sequence). CDR3 loop: CSAGRAETQYF. CDR3 in DNA: TGCAGTGCTGGGAGGGCTGAGACCCAGTACTTC.

The table lists this clone with a count of one. The chain carries TRBV7-8 and TRBJ2-2; D is possibly TRBD1 (6 bases). The V gene's germline CDR1 is SGHVS and CDR2 FQNEAQ. This CDR3 spans 16 amino acids. V was pared by 8 bases and J by 0 bases, with 16 bases between. The CDR3 DNA reads as TGTGCCAGCGTCGTTACCGGGACAACGAACACCGGGGAGCTGTTTTTT. The encoded protein is CASVVTGTTNTGELFF.